Listed below are T cell receptor beta chains from one sample, sequenced in a study of cytomegalovirus exposure and HLA in healthy donors. Clones were read by immunoSEQ multiplex PCR, and TCRdb kept only the in-frame ones, dropping some. Seen here are 100,000 to 150,000 clones, around 80% observed once, and the top ten hold 3% to 4%. Sequencing was done on a sample of PBMCs. Every receptor here comes from a woman between 35 and 50 years old in good health and CMV-seronegative. The conserved cysteine and the conserved F or W are not part of the CDR3 here. Rows may omit the clone size; those that give it use once, few, many or a size class.

J gene	clone size	V gene	CDR3 protein
TRBJ2-2	NA	TRBV18	ASSSGQVNTGELF
TRBJ2-2	NA	TRBV6-5	ASGRGPNTGELF
TRBJ1-2	NA	TRBV2	ASSEATGSDGYT
TRBJ2-1	NA	TRBV5-1	ASSLEASGWMLGEQF
TRBJ2-1	NA	TRBV15	ATSAPRDYRYNEQF
TRBJ2-7	NA	TRBV7-9	ASSKTGAEQY
TRBJ2-6	NA	TRBV2	ASTRDRELRGANVLT
TRBJ2-1	NA	TRBV19	ASSIGQGIHNEQF
TRBJ2-3	NA	TRBV6-1	ASKTGAGSTDTQY
TRBJ2-1	NA	TRBV5-1	ASSVSGANNEQF
TRBJ2-1	NA	TRBV27	ASSLSTAGGAYNEQF
TRBJ2-1	NA	TRBV9	ASSSAGDSYNEQF
TRBJ2-1	NA	TRBV19	ASMERGGNEQF
TRBJ1-2	NA	TRBV6-5	ASSNRDTRYGYT
TRBJ2-1	NA	TRBV4-1	ASSSGLAWNEQF
TRBJ1-5	few	TRBV19	ASRQGAGNQPQH
TRBJ2-1	NA	TRBV5-6	ASSLQGFGEQF
TRBJ2-5	NA	TRBV6-1	ASVSGPGEWETQY
TRBJ1-5	NA	TRBV6-5	ASSYSYFQPQH
TRBJ1-2	NA	TRBV6-5	ASSLGTEYGYT
TRBJ1-1	NA	TRBV29-1	SINDGHPEAF
TRBJ2-7	NA	TRBV29-1	SASSGVNTYEQY
TRBJ1-6	NA	TRBV7-8	ASSLAQGSSPLH
TRBJ1-3	NA	TRBV6-1	ASTLQGETGNTIY
TRBJ1-1	few	TRBV29-1	SVTGGAGTEAF
TRBJ1-2	once	TRBV5-1	ASSLQQGVRDT
TRBJ2-5	once	TRBV19	ASSSEVRTKETQY
TRBJ2-1	NA	TRBV27	ASSWSGTSGNEQF
TRBJ2-1	NA	TRBV4-1	ASSQVAGGGVEQF
TRBJ1-1	NA	TRBV15	ATSEDRGLTEAF
TRBJ2-7	NA	TRBV2	ASSVEIYEQY
TRBJ1-5	NA	TRBV5-8	ASSPGGGWNQPQH
TRBJ1-2	few	TRBV7-6	ASSPVQGAGYGYT
TRBJ2-1	NA	TRBV5-4	ASSQEQGANEQF
TRBJ1-6	NA	TRBV7-6	ASSLGLNNSPLH
TRBJ2-5	NA	TRBV7-2	ASSSPRRGGETQY
TRBJ1-1	NA	TRBV7-9	ASSLFGGGRDTEAF
TRBJ1-5	NA	TRBV7-9	ASSSGQYGRDQPQH
TRBJ2-5	NA	TRBV5-1	ASSLAKGQGENQETQY
TRBJ2-5	NA	TRBV12-5	ASGPIGQASETQY
TRBJ1-2	NA	TRBV29-1	SVERDRAYGYT
TRBJ2-3	once	TRBV7-8	ASSLAGRAGGQDTQY
TRBJ2-1	NA	TRBV6-1	ASSGEAYYNEQF
TRBJ2-3	NA	TRBV7-3	ASSAGTSGVTDTQY
TRBJ2-5	NA	TRBV5-1	ASSSSTGGGETQY
TRBJ2-1	NA	TRBV5-6	ASSEGTSREQF
TRBJ2-3	NA	TRBV7-2	ASSLGGGLPRNTQY
TRBJ1-5	NA	TRBV9	ASSDTGEKPQH
TRBJ2-7	NA	TRBV9	ASSVVLTGGKRNEQY
TRBJ2-3	NA	TRBV7-9	ASSLVSDTQY
TRBJ2-6	few	TRBV25-1	ASSVPGQGVAGANVLT
TRBJ2-7	NA	TRBV6-6	ASRGGQGGYEQY
TRBJ1-1	NA	TRBV5-4	ASSFSRGDTEAF
TRBJ1-5	NA	TRBV10-3	AISESGGYSNQPQH
TRBJ2-2	NA	TRBV7-2	ASSLYSGTSGELF
TRBJ2-7	NA	TRBV7-9	ASSPPGLAGGPYEQY
TRBJ2-3	once	TRBV7-3	ASSSGLGGADTQY
TRBJ2-7	NA	TRBV5-4	ASSPELTGDEQY
TRBJ2-7	NA	TRBV27	ASSLLGQGAGEQY